The 15 T cell receptor beta chains reported below all come from one sample, sequenced in a study of T cells in Graves' hyperthyroidism and ophthalmopathy. Researchers amplified the TCR beta CDR3 regions from RNA transcripts. Using the HTBI primer set, a first-round RT-PCR was run on the TCR CDR3. One entry per CDR3 protein results from TCRdb running MiXCR on the multiplex PCR reads. The sample records under 400,000 distinct CDR3 sequences, over 11% being singletons. Sequencing was done on a sample of blood. Source of these receptors: an older woman with Graves' hyperthyroidism.

The chain links TRBV2 to TRBJ2-5; D possibly uses TRBD1 or TRBD2 (5 bases each). This CDR3 is 14 amino acids long. Germline V gene sequence: CDR1 SNHLY, CDR2 FYNNEI. V lost 8 bases to trimming and J lost 0 bases, with 13 bases between them. The CDR3 spells CASSGLLNQETQYF. The CDR3 nucleotides read TGTGCCAGCTCGGGGCTGCTGAACCAAGAGACCCAGTACTTC.

Comment on this clonotype: This may be a read error: a much more frequent sequence differs by one nucleotide. The V call is TRBV28, the J call TRBJ2-5; 7 bases are shared with TRBD1. Trimming cost V 5 bases and J 2 bases; bases outside gene matches: 5. Germline CDR1 reads MDHEN; CDR2 reads SYDVKM. The CDR3 extends over 14 amino acids. For the CDR3, the DNA is TGTGCCAGCAGTGATGGGACAGTACAAGAGACCCAGTACTTC. Translated: CASSDGTVQETQYF.

The chain recombines TRBV19 with TRBJ1-4; weak D call: TRBD1 (5 bases). CDR1 and CDR2 (germline): LNHDA, SQIVND (reference sequence). The CDR3 length is 17 residues. The ends were cut back, 3 bases at V and 0 bases at J, with 14 bases in the middle. The CDR3 DNA sequence: TGTGCCAGTAGTATTTGGGGCAAGCTTGCAACTAATGAAAAACTGTTTTTT. This sequence encodes CASSIWGKLATNEKLFF.

This clonotype was seen repeatedly, ten times or more. This chain connects TRBV2 to TRBJ1-4; 7 nucleotides align to TRBD1. The V gene end was trimmed by 3 bases and the J gene end by 8 bases; junction bases not matched to a gene: 9. The CDR3 has 15 residues. CDR1 is SNHLY and CDR2 is FYNNEI in the germline V gene. This chain's CDR3 is CASSETTGSGEKLFF. As DNA, the CDR3 is TGTGCCAGCAGTGAGACGACAGGGAGCGGCGAAAAACTGTTTTTT.

V and J are TRBV10-3 and TRBJ1-1; TRBD1 aligns across 9 bases. CDR1 and CDR2 from the germline V gene are ENHRY and SYGVKD. CDR3 length: 17 residues. Trimming took 4 bases from V and 0 from J; bases not matched to a gene: 9. CDR3 protein: CAISVGQGGIMNTEAFF. The CDR3 DNA sequence: TGTGCCATCAGTGTGGGACAGGGTGGGATCATGAACACTGAAGCTTTCTTT.

This clonotype showed up many times. The rearrangement links TRBV5-1 to TRBJ2-7, with 7 positions matching TRBD2. Germline CDR1 SGHRS, CDR2 YFSETQ. This CDR3 is built from 14 residues. Trimming at V came to 8 bases and at J to 4 bases, leaving 12 bases not matched to a gene. The CDR3 is CASSEGGPRYEQYF. Written as DNA, the CDR3 is TGCGCCAGTTCCGAGGGAGGGCCTCGATACGAGCAGTACTTC.

The rearrangement uses TRBV28 and TRBJ2-3; D is uncertain. CDR3 size: 14 residues. The V end was cut by 6 bases, the J end by 2 bases, with 12 bases between. Germline V gene data show CDR1 as MDHEN and CDR2 as SYDVKM. The CDR3 nucleotides read TGTGCCAGCAGGCTGGGCAGATACACAGATACGCAGTATTTT. Amino acids: CASRLGRYTDTQYF. Using reference TRBV28 and TRBJ2-3 for the parts outside the CDR3, the full variable domain is DVKVTQSSRYLVKRTGEKVFLECVQDMDHENMFWYRQDPGLGLRLIYFSYDVKMKEKGDIPEGYSVSREKKERFSLILESASTNQTSMYLCASRLGRYTDTQYFGPGTRLTVL.

The J gene is TRBJ2-7, the V gene TRBV28, with 9 bases matching TRBD1. Germline CDR1 reads MDHEN; CDR2 reads SYDVKM. V shed 5 bases, J shed 5 bases, and the junction held 4 bases outside the gene matches. CDR3 length equals 13 residues. CDR3 in DNA: TGTGCCAGCAGTCGACAGGGGGGGCACGAGCAGTACTTC. Translating it yields CASSRQGGHEQYF. Looking up the rest from reference TRBV28 and TRBJ2-7 gives the full variable domain: DVKVTQSSRYLVKRTGEKVFLECVQDMDHENMFWYRQDPGLGLRLIYFSYDVKMKEKGDIPEGYSVSREKKERFSLILESASTNQTSMYLCASSRQGGHEQYFGPGTRLTVT.

This clonotype was seen only a few times. The chain combines TRBV27 with TRBJ2-1; D is unresolved. The V end was cut by 8 bases, the J end by 9 bases, with 11 bases between. CDR3 length: 11 amino acids. The germline CDR1 and CDR2 sequences are MNHEY and SMNVEV (reference sequence). The CDR3 loop reads CASGPTFEQFF. DNA of the CDR3: TGTGCCAGCGGTCCAACGTTTGAGCAGTTCTTC.

This clonotype was seen many times. The chain's CDR3 is CASSFRVRDIQYF. The CDR3 DNA reads TGTGCCAGCAGCTTTAGGGTCCGGGACATTCAGTACTTC. The V gene is TRBV11-2, the J gene TRBJ2-4; D gene uncertain. Trimming took 3 bases from V and 8 from J, leaving 11 bases between them. This CDR3 spans 13 amino acids. CDR1 is SGHAT and CDR2 is FQNNGV in the germline V gene.

This clonotype showed up many times. This sequence joins TRBV12-3 or TRBV12-4 and TRBJ2-2; 8 bases are shared with TRBD2. This CDR3 is 15 amino acids long. Trimming at V came to 6 bases and at J to 6 bases, leaving 9 bases not matched to a gene. The CDR3 is CASRPGLGRAGELFF. The CDR3 DNA sequence: TGTGCCAGCAGACCGGGACTAGGAAGAGCCGGGGAGCTGTTTTTT.

This clonotype was detected many times. The V and J genes are TRBV3-1 and TRBJ1-1; D is unclear. The CDR3 has 14 residues. With 4 bases removed from V and 0 bases from J, the gap between germline ends came to 9 bases. Germline CDR1 and CDR2: LGHDT and YNNKEL (reference sequence). DNA for the CDR3: TGTGCCAGCAGCCCCCGGGGAATGAACACTGAAGCTTTCTTT. Translated: CASSPRGMNTEAFF.

V usage is TRBV5-1 and J usage is TRBJ2-7, with D possibly being TRBD1 (6 bases). The CDR3 consists of 15 residues. Per the germline V gene, CDR1 is SGHRS and CDR2 is YFSETQ. Trimming took off 0 bases at V and 0 bases at J, with 10 bases between the two ends. The CDR3 spells CASSLGAGVSYEQYF. CDR3 coding DNA: TGCGCCAGCAGCTTGGGAGCAGGGGTCTCCTACGAGCAGTACTTC. Together with reference TRBV5-1 and TRBJ2-7, the CDR3 gives the full variable domain: KAGVTQTPRYLIKTRGQQVTLSCSPISGHRSVSWYQQTPGQGLQFLFEYFSETQRNKGNFPGRFSGRQFSNSRSEMNVSTLELGDSALYLCASSLGAGVSYEQYFGPGTRLTVT.

This clonotype occurred many times. The chain carries TRBV2 and TRBJ1-4; D call uncertain. Trimming cost V 3 bases and J 7 bases, with 18 bases left between them. The CDR3 is 16 residues long. Germline loops: CDR1 SNHLY, CDR2 FYNNEI. CDR3 loop: CASSDGLAGVGEKLFF. The CDR3 nucleotides read TGTGCCAGCAGTGATGGACTAGCGGGAGTCGGTGAAAAACTGTTTTTT.

This clonotype was counted a few times. The V call is TRBV6-1, the J call TRBJ1-2; no definite D call. CDR3 length: 14 residues. Germline CDR1 is MNHNS and CDR2 is SASEGT. Between the trimmed V and J ends, which lost 5 bases and 8 bases, there was a span of 18 bases. The CDR3 DNA reads TGTGCCAGCAGTTACGCGGACCGGAGAGGAGGCTACACCTTC. Its protein product is CASSYADRRGGYTF.